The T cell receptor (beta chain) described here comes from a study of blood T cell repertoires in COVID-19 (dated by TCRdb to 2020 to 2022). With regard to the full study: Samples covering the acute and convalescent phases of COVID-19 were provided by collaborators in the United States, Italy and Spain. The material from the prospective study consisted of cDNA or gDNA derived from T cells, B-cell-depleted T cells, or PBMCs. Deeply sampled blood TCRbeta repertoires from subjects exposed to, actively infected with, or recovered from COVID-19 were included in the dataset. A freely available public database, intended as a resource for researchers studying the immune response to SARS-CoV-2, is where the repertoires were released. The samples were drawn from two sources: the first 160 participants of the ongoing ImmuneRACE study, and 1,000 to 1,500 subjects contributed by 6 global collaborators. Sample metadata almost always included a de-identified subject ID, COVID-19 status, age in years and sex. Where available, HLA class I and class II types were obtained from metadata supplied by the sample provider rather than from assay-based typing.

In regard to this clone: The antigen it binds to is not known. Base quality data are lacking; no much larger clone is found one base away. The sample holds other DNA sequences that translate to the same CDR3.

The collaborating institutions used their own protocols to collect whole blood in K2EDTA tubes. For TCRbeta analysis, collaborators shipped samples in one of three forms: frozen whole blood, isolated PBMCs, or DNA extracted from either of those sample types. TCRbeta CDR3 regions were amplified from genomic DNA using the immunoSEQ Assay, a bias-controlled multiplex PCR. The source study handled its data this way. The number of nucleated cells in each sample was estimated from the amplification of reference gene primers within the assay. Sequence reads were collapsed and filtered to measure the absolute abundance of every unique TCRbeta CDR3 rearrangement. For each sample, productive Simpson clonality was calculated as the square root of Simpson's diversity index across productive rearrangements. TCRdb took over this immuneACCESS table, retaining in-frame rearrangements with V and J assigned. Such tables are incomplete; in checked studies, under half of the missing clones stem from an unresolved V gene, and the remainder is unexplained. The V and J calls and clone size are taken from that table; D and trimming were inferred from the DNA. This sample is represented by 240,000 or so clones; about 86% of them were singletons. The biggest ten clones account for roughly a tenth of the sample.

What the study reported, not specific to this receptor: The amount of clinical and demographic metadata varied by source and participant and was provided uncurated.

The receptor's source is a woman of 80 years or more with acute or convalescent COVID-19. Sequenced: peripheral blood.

The CDR3 amino acid sequence is: CASTRSSYEQYF. DNA sequence: TGTGCCAGCACTAGGAGCTCCTACGAGCAGTACTTC. The sequence joins TRBV28 to TRBJ2-7; the D gene is not confidently resolved. Looking up the germline V gene yields CDR1 MDHEN and CDR2 SYDVKM. Measured from the cysteine to the phenylalanine, the CDR3 is 12 residues long. Left in the record is the CDR3 DNA by itself, 36 bases read in frame from the first base. V is pared back by 7 bases and J by 0 bases, with 7 bases lying between the germline termini.